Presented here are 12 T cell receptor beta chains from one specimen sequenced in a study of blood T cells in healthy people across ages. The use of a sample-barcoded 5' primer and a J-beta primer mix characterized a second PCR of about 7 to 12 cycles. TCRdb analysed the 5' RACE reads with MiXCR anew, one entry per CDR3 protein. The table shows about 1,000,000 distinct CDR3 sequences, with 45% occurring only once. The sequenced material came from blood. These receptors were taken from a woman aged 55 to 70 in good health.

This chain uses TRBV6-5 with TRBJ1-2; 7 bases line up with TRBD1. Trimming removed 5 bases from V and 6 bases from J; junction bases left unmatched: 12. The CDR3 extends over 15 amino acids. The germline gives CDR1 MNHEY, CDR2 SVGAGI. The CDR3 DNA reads TGTGCCAGCAGTCCTAGCTACCAGGGGGTTAATGGCTACACCTTC. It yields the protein CASSPSYQGVNGYTF.

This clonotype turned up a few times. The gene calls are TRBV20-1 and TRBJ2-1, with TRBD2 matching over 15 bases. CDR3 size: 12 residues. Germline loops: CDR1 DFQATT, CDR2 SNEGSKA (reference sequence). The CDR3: CAGLAGGIEQFF. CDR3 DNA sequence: TGCGCCGGACTAGCGGGAGGGATTGAGCAGTTCTTC.

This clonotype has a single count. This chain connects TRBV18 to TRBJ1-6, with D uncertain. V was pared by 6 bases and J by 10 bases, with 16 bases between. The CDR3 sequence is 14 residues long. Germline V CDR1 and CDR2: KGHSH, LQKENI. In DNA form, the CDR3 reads TGTGCCAGCTCCCCAACAGAAGGTCACTCACCCCTCCACTTT. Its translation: CASSPTEGHSPLHF.

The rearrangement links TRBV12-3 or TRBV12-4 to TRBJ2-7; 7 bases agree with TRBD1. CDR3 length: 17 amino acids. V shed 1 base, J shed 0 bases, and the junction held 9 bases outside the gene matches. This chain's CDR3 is CASSLVRPGQYSYEQYF. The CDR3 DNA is TGTGCCAGCAGTTTAGTTCGGCCGGGACAGTACTCCTACGAGCAGTACTTC.

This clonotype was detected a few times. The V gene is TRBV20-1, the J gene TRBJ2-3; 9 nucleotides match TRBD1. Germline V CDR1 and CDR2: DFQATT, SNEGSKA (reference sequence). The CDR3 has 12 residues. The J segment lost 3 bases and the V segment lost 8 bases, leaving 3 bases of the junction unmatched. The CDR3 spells CSQTGGTDTQYF. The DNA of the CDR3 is TGCAGTCAGACAGGGGGAACAGATACGCAGTATTTT.

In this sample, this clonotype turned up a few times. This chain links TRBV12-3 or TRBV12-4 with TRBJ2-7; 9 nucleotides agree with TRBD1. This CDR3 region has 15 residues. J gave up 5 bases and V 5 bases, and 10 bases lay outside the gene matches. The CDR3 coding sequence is TGTGCCAGCAGTAAAGGTATACAGGGGGCCAACGAGCAGTACTTC. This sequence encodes CASSKGIQGANEQYF.

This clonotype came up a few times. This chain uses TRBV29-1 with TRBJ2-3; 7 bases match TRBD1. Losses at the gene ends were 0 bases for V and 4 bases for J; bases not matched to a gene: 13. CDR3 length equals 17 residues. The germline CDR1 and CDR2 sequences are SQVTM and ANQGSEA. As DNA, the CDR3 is TGCAGCGTTGAAGATGGGCAGGGGGAGTGGGTGGCAGATACGCAGTATTTT. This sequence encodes CSVEDGQGEWVADTQYF.

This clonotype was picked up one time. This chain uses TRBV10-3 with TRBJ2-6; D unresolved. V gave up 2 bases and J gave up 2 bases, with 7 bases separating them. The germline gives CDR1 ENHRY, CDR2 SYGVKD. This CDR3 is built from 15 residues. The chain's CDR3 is CAISENFPGANVLTF. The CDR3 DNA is TGTGCCATCAGTGAGAATTTCCCTGGGGCCAACGTCCTGACTTTC.

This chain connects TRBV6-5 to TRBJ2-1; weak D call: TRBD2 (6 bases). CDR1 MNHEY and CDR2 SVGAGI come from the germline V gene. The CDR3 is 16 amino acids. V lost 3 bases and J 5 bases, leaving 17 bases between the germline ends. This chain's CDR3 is CASSYGTPDSNNEQFF. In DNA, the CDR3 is TGTGCCAGCAGTTATGGGACTCCGGACTCGAACAATGAGCAGTTCTTC.

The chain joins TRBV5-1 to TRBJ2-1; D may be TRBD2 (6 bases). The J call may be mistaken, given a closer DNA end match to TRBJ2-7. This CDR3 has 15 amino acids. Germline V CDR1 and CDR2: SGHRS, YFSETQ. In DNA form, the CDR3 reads TGCGCCAGCAGCTTGGAACTAGCTGGATACAATGAGCAGTACTTC. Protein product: CASSLELAGYNEQYF.

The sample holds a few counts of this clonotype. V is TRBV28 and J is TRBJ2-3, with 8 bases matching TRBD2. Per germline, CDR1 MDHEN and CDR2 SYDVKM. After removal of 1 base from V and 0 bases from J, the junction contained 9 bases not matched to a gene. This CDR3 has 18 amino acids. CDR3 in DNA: TGTGCCAGCAGTTTATCCCCGGGACTAGGGGCGAGCACAGATACGCAGTATTTT. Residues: CASSLSPGLGASTDTQYF.

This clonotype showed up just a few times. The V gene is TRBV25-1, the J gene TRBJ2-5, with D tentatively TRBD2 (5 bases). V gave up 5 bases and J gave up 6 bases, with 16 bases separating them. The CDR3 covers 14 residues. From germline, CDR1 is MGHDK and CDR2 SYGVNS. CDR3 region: CASSRSGNGKTQYF. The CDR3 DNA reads TGTGCCAGCAGTAGATCGGGGAATGGAAAGACCCAGTACTTC.